This note documents a single T cell receptor beta chain sequence. This CDR3 region has 17 residues. The germline V gene has CDR1 SGHTA and CDR2 FQGNSA. V lost 2 bases, J lost 0 bases, and 11 bases lay in between. Method: immunoSEQ multiplex PCR; TCRdb's copy keeps in-frame clones and lacks some. The top ten hold less than 5.5% of the sample, which has some 150,000 clones, around 86% seen once. This entry belongs to a study of control samples from healthy donors and cancer patients. Sequencing was done on a sample of blood. The chain carries TRBV7-2 and TRBJ2-6; D unclear. The receptor was derived from a man aged 30-40 years in good health. This chain's CDR3 is CASSLFHASSGANVLTF. As DNA, the CDR3 is TGTGCCAGCAGCTTATTTCATGCGAGCTCTGGGGCCAACGTCCTGACTTTC. The full variable domain, completed using reference TRBV7-2 and TRBJ2-6, is GAGVSQSPSNKVTEKGKDVELRCDPISGHTALYWYRQSLGQGLEFLIYFQGNSAPDKSGLPSDRFSAERTGGSVSTLTIQRTQQEDSAVYLCASSLFHASSGANVLTFGAGSRLTVL.